These 28 T cell receptor beta chains were all obtained from the same sample, sequenced in a study of blood T cell repertoires in COVID-19. Repertoires were generated with immunoSEQ multiplex PCR, while TCRdb's copy carries only in-frame clones and drops some. Of over 150,000 clones in the sample, more than 85% were seen once. The sample comprised peripheral blood. The receptors were sampled from a man aged 55 to 69 with COVID-19, enrolled during active disease.

The J gene is TRBJ2-3, the V gene TRBV6-6; 9 positions match TRBD2. V was clipped by 4 bases and J by 7 bases; unmatched bases: 12. The CDR3 has 16 amino acids. CDR1 MNHNY and CDR2 SVGAGI come from the germline V gene (reference sequence). CDR3 loop: CASSSRLADAPNTQYF. The CDR3 region has the DNA TGTGCCAGCAGTTCAAGACTAGCGGATGCCCCAAATACGCAGTATTTT.

The chain joins TRBV28 to TRBJ1-5; tentatively, D is TRBD1 (5 bases). Looked up from germline, CDR1 is MDHEN and CDR2 is SYDVKM. Trimming took off 9 bases at V and 2 bases at J, with 14 bases between the two ends. The CDR3 consists of 14 residues. The CDR3 here is CASRQFPGNQPQHF. The CDR3 coding sequence is TGTGCCAGTAGACAGTTTCCGGGCAATCAGCCCCAGCATTTT.

The chain is built from TRBV11-1 and TRBJ1-1, with a possible D match to TRBD1 (6 bases). V was shortened by 5 bases and J by 3 bases, with 16 bases between the two germline ends. This CDR3 is built from 15 residues. Germline assignment: CDR1 SGHAT and CDR2 FQDESV (reference sequence). CDR3 DNA sequence: TGTGCCAGCAGCATTAGACACTCAGGGGACACTGAAGCTTTCTTT. It yields the protein CASSIRHSGDTEAFF.

The chain links TRBV18 to TRBJ1-1; possibly TRBD1 for D (6 bases). The CDR3 loop spans 13 amino acids. Germline V lookup: CDR1 KGHSH, CDR2 LQKENI. The V end lost 5 bases, the J end lost 1 base, and 8 bases lay between the germline ends. CDR3 sequence reads: CASSGQTNTEAFF. The CDR3 DNA is TGTGCCAGCTCAGGACAGACGAACACTGAAGCTTTCTTT.

The chain is built from TRBV28 and TRBJ1-4, with 9 nucleotides matching TRBD1. This CDR3 has 14 residues. Germline CDR1 MDHEN, CDR2 SYDVKM. The ends lost 5 bases at V and 6 bases at J; junction bases unmatched: 4. Here the CDR3 DNA reads TGTGCCAGCAGTAACCGACAGGGGGATGAAAAACTGTTTTTT. This sequence encodes CASSNRQGDEKLFF.

DNA of the CDR3: TGTGCCAGCTCACCACGGGGCATGAATGGCTACACCTTC. Its protein is CASSPRGMNGYTF. The chain links TRBV18 to TRBJ1-2; TRBD1 is a possible D gene (5 bases). Per germline, CDR1 KGHSH and CDR2 LQKENI. V shed 1 base and J shed 6 bases, with 9 bases lying between them. The CDR3 has 13 residues.

V gene TRBV30 combines with J gene TRBJ2-5; 7 bases map to TRBD2. CDR1 GTSNPN and CDR2 SVGIG come from the germline V gene (reference sequence). Germline trimming cut 1 base from V and 5 bases from J; bases unmatched to any gene: 7. This CDR3 region has 14 residues. The CDR3 region has the DNA TGTGCCTGGAGTGCCGGCGGGGGTTGGGAGACCCAGTACTTC. It is translated as CAWSAGGGWETQYF.

V usage is TRBV6-5 and J usage is TRBJ2-2; the match to TRBD1 covers 8 bases. The germline V gene encodes CDR1 MNHEY and CDR2 SVGAGI. This CDR3 region has 14 residues. V lost 10 bases, J lost 7 bases, and 11 bases stayed unmatched. CDR3 bases: TGTGCCACTCGGACAGGGCTTATCGACGGGGAGCTGTTTTTT. Protein sequence: CATRTGLIDGELFF.

J is TRBJ1-6 and V is TRBV3-1 (or the pseudogene TRBV3-2), with 9 bases matching TRBD1. The CDR3 length is 16 residues. V lost 0 bases to trimming and J lost 8 bases; unmatched junction nucleotides: 5. Germline V CDR1 and CDR2: LGHDT, YNNKEL (reference sequence). In DNA, the CDR3 is TGTGCCAGCAGCCAAGATTACGGACAGGGGTATTCACCCCTCCACTTT. Its translation: CASSQDYGQGYSPLHF.

This CDR3 reads CASSPERAPSTDTQYF. The CDR3 nucleotides read TGTGCCAGTAGTCCAGAGCGGGCGCCTAGCACAGATACGCAGTATTTT. This chain joins TRBV19 and TRBJ2-3; weak D call: TRBD2 (6 bases). This CDR3 is 16 amino acids long. Trimming removed 5 bases from V and 0 bases from J, with 15 bases in between. Germline CDR1 reads LNHDA; CDR2 reads SQIVND (reference sequence).

V and J are TRBV25-1 and TRBJ2-3; no clear D gene. With 5 bases removed from V and 4 bases from J, the gap between germline ends came to 4 bases. CDR3 size: 11 residues. Germline values: CDR1 MGHDK, CDR2 SYGVNS. The CDR3 is CASSFADTQYF. For the CDR3, the DNA is TGTGCCAGCAGTTTCGCAGATACGCAGTATTTT.

The V call is TRBV7-9, the J call TRBJ1-4; D gene ambiguous. Trimming removed 7 bases from V and 8 bases from J, with 11 bases in between. The CDR3 has 12 residues. Germline V gene data show CDR1 as SEHNR and CDR2 as FQNEAQ (reference sequence). CDR3 residues: CASIGLGEKLFF. CDR3 bases: TGTGCCAGCATCGGACTCGGGGAAAAACTGTTTTTT.

This rearrangement joins TRBV6-4 to TRBJ1-2; TRBD1 matches at 9 bases. Germline CDR1 MRHNA, CDR2 SNTAGT. CDR3 length equals 14 residues. The junction had 3 bases not matched to a gene; V was cut back by 5 bases and J by 2 bases. The CDR3 DNA reads as TGTGCCAGCAGTCTGGGACAGGGCAACTATGGCTACACCTTC. Amino acid sequence: CASSLGQGNYGYTF.

This chain uses TRBV18 with TRBJ1-4; 7 positions agree with TRBD1. Losses at the gene ends were 3 bases for V and 3 bases for J; bases not matched to a gene: 13. CDR1 and CDR2 from the germline V gene are KGHSH and LQKENI. CDR3 length: 18 residues. Here the CDR3 reads CASSPRQGGFEANEKLFF. The CDR3 DNA follows: TGTGCCAGCTCACCCCGACAGGGTGGGTTCGAGGCTAATGAAAAACTGTTTTTT.

The V call is TRBV6-5, the J call TRBJ2-1; TRBD2 aligns across 13 bases. Losses at the gene ends were 6 bases for V and 10 bases for J; bases not matched to a gene: 3. The V gene's germline CDR1 is MNHEY and CDR2 SVGAGI. The length of the CDR3 is 13 residues. The CDR3 is CASRTSGRPEQFF. The CDR3 nucleotides are TGTGCCAGCAGGACTAGCGGGAGGCCGGAGCAGTTCTTC.

V usage is TRBV7-8 and J usage is TRBJ2-7; D is ambiguous. The CDR3 loop spans 12 amino acids. Trimming shortened V by 3 bases and J by 1 base, and 4 bases separated the two germline ends. Looked up from germline, CDR1 is SGHVS and CDR2 is FQNEAQ. CDR3 in DNA: TGTGCCAGCAGCTTCCGTTCCTACGAGCAGTACTTC. Translating gives CASSFRSYEQYF.

This clone was found once. The rearrangement links TRBV6-6 to TRBJ1-4; D not resolved. Germline V gene lookup returns CDR1 MNHNY and CDR2 SVGAGI (reference sequence). Trimming cost V 6 bases and J 2 bases, with 16 bases left between them. CDR3 length: 16 residues. The CDR3 loop is CASSLGPGKTNEKLFF. As DNA, the CDR3 is TGTGCCAGCAGCCTTGGCCCGGGGAAGACTAATGAAAAACTGTTTTTT.

About this clone: Different DNA sequences within this sample yield the same CDR3. J is TRBJ1-4 and V is TRBV11-2; 9 nucleotides match TRBD1. CDR1 and CDR2 (germline): SGHAT, FQNNGV. The CDR3 totals 14 residues. Losses at the gene ends were 5 bases for V and 8 bases for J; bases not matched to a gene: 6. CDR3 DNA sequence: TGTGCCAGCAGCACACAGGGGGCGGGGGAAAAACTGTTTTTT. Its translation: CASSTQGAGEKLFF.

This clone was seen only once. V gene TRBV13 combines with J gene TRBJ1-4; a weak D match, TRBD1 (5 bases). There are 12 residues in the CDR3. The ends were cut back, 5 bases at V and 7 bases at J, with 8 bases in the middle. The germline gives CDR1 PRHDT, CDR2 FYEKMQ (reference sequence). CDR3 in DNA: TGTGCCAGCAGCCCCAGGGCTGAAAAACTGTTTTTT. Its translation: CASSPRAEKLFF. The variable domain in full, with the rest retrieved from reference TRBV13 and TRBJ1-4, is AAGVIQSPRHLIKEKRETATLKCYPIPRHDTVYWYQQGPGQDPQFLISFYEKMQSDKGSIPDRFSAQQFSDYHSELNMSSLELGDSALYFCASSPRAEKLFFGSGTQLSVL.

The chain recombines TRBV5-1 with TRBJ2-1; 8 positions match TRBD2. V lost 4 bases, J lost 5 bases, and 14 bases stayed unmatched. CDR1 and CDR2 from the germline V gene are SGHRS and YFSETQ. This CDR3 comprises 17 residues. CDR3 sequence (DNA): TGCGCCAGCAGCGTCCTATTTAGCGGGGAGAGCGACAATGAGCAGTTCTTC. Translated, it gives CASSVLFSGESDNEQFF.

In this sample, this clone turned up once. The chain carries TRBV11-2 and TRBJ1-4, with 10 nucleotides matching TRBD1. The CDR3 has 15 residues. CDR1 is SGHAT, CDR2 FQNNGV, per germline. J gave up 7 bases and V 5 bases, and 7 bases lay outside the gene matches. The DNA of the CDR3 is TGTGCCAGCAGCGCAGGGGACAGGGGCAGTGAAAAACTGTTTTTT. Translation gives CASSAGDRGSEKLFF.

The chain joins TRBV5-1 to TRBJ2-7; 9 positions match TRBD1. Per germline, CDR1 SGHRS and CDR2 YFSETQ. V shed 4 bases, J shed 6 bases, and the junction held 11 bases outside the gene matches. The length of the CDR3 is 15 residues. The CDR3 region is CASSPGGTGSGEQYF. The CDR3 coding sequence is TGCGCCAGCAGCCCGGGTGGGACAGGGTCGGGCGAGCAGTACTTC. Drawing the rest from reference TRBV5-1 and TRBJ2-7, the complete variable domain is KAGVTQTPRYLIKTRGQQVTLSCSPISGHRSVSWYQQTPGQGLQFLFEYFSETQRNKGNFPGRFSGRQFSNSRSEMNVSTLELGDSALYLCASSPGGTGSGEQYFGPGTRLTVT.

This clone was seen once. This chain uses TRBV14 with TRBJ1-2; D is perhaps TRBD1 (5 bases). The V and J ends lost 4 bases and 2 bases respectively, with 14 bases between them. This CDR3 spans 15 amino acids. The germline V gene has CDR1 SGHDN and CDR2 FVKESK. The CDR3 protein is CASSPTSRANYGYTF. In nucleotides, the CDR3 is TGTGCCAGCAGCCCTACGTCCAGGGCCAACTATGGCTACACCTTC.

V and J are TRBV25-1 and TRBJ2-1; TRBD2 matches at 8 bases. The CDR3 is 13 amino acids. The junction had 4 bases not matched to a gene; V was cut back by 6 bases and J by 6 bases. Germline loops: CDR1 MGHDK, CDR2 SYGVNS. The chain's CDR3 is CASRTSEANEQFF. The DNA for the CDR3 is TGTGCCAGCAGGACTAGCGAGGCCAATGAGCAGTTCTTC.

J is TRBJ1-1 and V is TRBV6-2 or TRBV6-3; perhaps TRBD1 as D (6 bases). Trimming shortened V by 2 bases and J by 3 bases, and 16 bases separated the two germline ends. Germline CDR1 reads MNHEY; CDR2 reads SVGEGT. The CDR3 length is 16 residues. CDR3 in amino acids: CASSYPRGRGDTEAFF. The CDR3 nucleotides read TGTGCCAGCAGTTACCCTCGGGGCAGGGGTGACACTGAAGCTTTCTTT.

This clone was counted a few times. The chain joins TRBV4-2 to TRBJ1-1; perhaps TRBD1 as D (5 bases). V shed 4 bases and J shed 7 bases, with 16 bases lying between them. Germline CDR1 and CDR2: LGHNA and YNFKEQ. The CDR3 is made up of 14 amino acids. CDR3 nucleotide sequence: TGTGCCAGCAGCCCCGGTAGAGGGAGGGGTGAAGCTTTCTTT. Translated, it gives CASSPGRGRGEAFF.

This clone has a single count. The J gene is TRBJ2-5, the V gene TRBV24-1, with 8 bases aligning to TRBD2. The CDR3 length is 16 residues. V was pared by 0 bases and J by 4 bases, with 6 bases of the junction left unmatched. Germline values: CDR1 KGHDR, CDR2 SFDVKD. CDR3 amino acids: CATSDLGRAGGETQYF. The CDR3 DNA is TGTGCCACCAGTGATTTGGGCAGGGCGGGAGGAGAGACCCAGTACTTC.

V usage is TRBV28 and J usage is TRBJ1-1; unclear D gene. Germline V CDR1 and CDR2: MDHEN, SYDVKM. V lost 6 bases and J 4 bases, leaving 15 bases between the germline ends. The CDR3 is 14 amino acids. CDR3 protein: CASRDELRSTEAFF. The CDR3 DNA follows: TGTGCCAGCAGGGATGAGCTTCGGAGCACTGAAGCTTTCTTT.